These T cell receptor beta chains were read from a single sample in a study of cytomegalovirus exposure and HLA in healthy donors. Only in-frame clones appear in the TCRdb table, and some are missing; sequencing was by immunoSEQ multiplex PCR. This repertoire shows around 110,000 clones, about 80% found once; its top ten account for 3.5% to 5%. Specimen: PBMCs. Every receptor here comes from a man aged 30-40 years in good health and CMV-seropositive. Both conserved end residues are part of each CDR3. The D gene is left open where the match is weak. Only some rows state a clone size, as once, few, many or a class for expanded clones.

TRBJ2-5 | TRBV28 | . | TRBD2 | CASSTQRGGAGDQETQYF | TGTGCCAGCAGCACTCAACGGGGGGGGGCCGGGGACCAAGAGACCCAGTACTTC
TRBJ2-1 | TRBV6-5 | . | . | CASSPNRNDNEQFF | TGTGCCAGCAGCCCCAACAGGAACGACAATGAGCAGTTCTTC
TRBJ1-6 | TRBV4-3 | . | TRBD1 | CASSQDLVQGVSPLHF | TGCGCCAGCAGCCAAGATCTTGTACAGGGGGTCTCACCCCTCCACTTT
TRBJ2-7 | TRBV9 | . | TRBD2 | CASSAASGTSVEYEQYF | TGTGCCAGCAGCGCAGCGTCCGGGACTAGCGTTGAGTACGAGCAGTACTTC
TRBJ2-3 | TRBV4-3 | . | . | CASSQDSTDTQYF | TGCGCCAGCAGCCAAGACTCCACAGATACGCAGTATTTT
TRBJ1-2 | TRBV5-1 | . | . | CASSRETDNYGYTF | TGCGCCAGCAGCCGGGAGACAGATAACTATGGCTACACCTTC
TRBJ2-7 | TRBV6-5 | few | TRBD1 | CASSQDRVTYEQYF | TGTGCCAGCAGCCAGGACAGGGTGACCTACGAGCAGTACTTC
TRBJ2-3 | TRBV19 | . | . | CASMSGHTDTQYF | TGTGCCAGTATGTCCGGACACACAGATACGCAGTATTTT
TRBJ1-2 | TRBV7-3 | . | TRBD1 | CASSAGDRGSRLYGYTF | TGTGCCAGCAGCGCCGGGGACAGGGGGTCGCGGTTATATGGCTACACCTTC
TRBJ2-2 | TRBV5-1 | once | . | CASSSLRSGEHTGELFF | TGCGCCAGCAGCTCCCTTAGGTCAGGGGAGCACACCGGGGAGCTGTTTTTT
TRBJ2-3 | TRBV7-2 | . | TRBD2 | CASSPGRASDTQYF | TGTGCCAGCAGCCCGGGGAGGGCAAGTGATACGCAGTATTTT
TRBJ1-6 | TRBV7-3 | . | TRBD1 | CASSSGTGSPLHF | TGTGCCAGCAGTTCGGGGACAGGATCACCCCTCCACTTT
TRBJ2-5 | TRBV7-3 | . | . | CASSYRGGQETQYF | TGTGCCAGCAGCTACCGAGGGGGACAAGAGACCCAGTACTTC
TRBJ2-1 | TRBV5-1 | . | . | CASTRSPGVEQFF | TGCGCCAGCACCCGATCACCAGGCGTAGAGCAGTTCTTC
TRBJ2-1 | TRBV9 | . | . | CASSPPTDNEQFF | TGTGCCAGCAGCCCCCCGACTGACAATGAGCAGTTCTTC
TRBJ1-1 | TRBV5-1 | few | TRBD1 | CASSLDRGTEAFF | TGCGCCAGCAGCTTGGACAGGGGGACTGAAGCTTTCTTT
TRBJ1-2 | TRBV5-4 | few | TRBD1 | CASSGRQGSYYGYTF | TGTGCCAGCAGCGGGCGACAGGGGAGCTACTATGGCTACACCTTC
TRBJ2-1 | TRBV7-9 | . | TRBD2 | CASSLDLLAGYNEQFF | TGTGCCAGCAGCTTAGATTTACTAGCGGGGTACAATGAGCAGTTCTTC
TRBJ1-4 | TRBV7-9 | few | . | CSSSSRGGAGEKLFF | TGTTCCAGCAGCTCGCGGGGGGGGGCTGGTGAAAAACTGTTTTTT
TRBJ1-6 | TRBV6-1 | . | . | CASKDSAESPLHF | TGTGCCAGCAAGGACAGTGCGGAATCACCCCTCCACTTT
TRBJ1-1 | TRBV5-8 | . | . | CADHGGAVEAFF | TGTGCCGACCACGGCGGGGCAGTTGAAGCTTTCTTT
TRBJ2-3 | TRBV30 | . | TRBD2 | CAWSGTSGGHSTDTQYF | TGTGCCTGGAGCGGGACTAGCGGGGGGCATAGCACAGATACGCAGTATTTT
TRBJ2-3 | TRBV27 | few | TRBD2 | CASSPPWLAGDTDTQYF | TGTGCCAGCAGTCCGCCTTGGTTAGCGGGGGACACAGATACGCAGTATTTT
TRBJ2-1 | TRBV6-5 | . | TRBD2 | CASAHSGRDNEQFF | TGTGCCAGCGCGCATAGCGGGAGAGACAATGAGCAGTTCTTC
TRBJ1-3 | TRBV4-2 | . | TRBD1 | CASSQQRQGEGNTIYF | TGTGCCAGCAGCCAGCAACGACAGGGGGAAGGAAACACCATATATTTT
TRBJ1-5 | TRBV10-3 | . | . | CAISEYREDQPQHF | TGTGCCATCAGTGAGTACAGGGAAGATCAGCCCCAGCATTTT
TRBJ2-6 | TRBV7-9 | . | . | CASSSSSGSSGANVLTF | TGTGCCAGCAGCTCGTCGTCAGGCAGCTCTGGGGCCAACGTCCTGACTTTC
TRBJ2-4 | TRBV19 | . | . | CASSPNRLEGRKNSQYF | TGTGCCAGTAGTCCTAACAGGTTGGAAGGTCGCAAAAACAGTCAGTACTTC